These T cell receptor beta chains were read from a single sample in a study of low-dose radiotherapy and immunotherapy resistance in tumors. TCRdb reprocessed the reads via MiXCR and lists one record per CDR3 protein. The table shows tens of thousands of distinct CDR3 sequences, with about an eighth occurring only once. The input for sequencing was PBMCs, taken before treatment. These receptor sequences come from a female donor with ovarian cancer. CDR3s include the opening cysteine and the closing phenylalanine or tryptophan. Each record gives: CDR3 length, J gene, D gene, clone size, V gene, CDR3 DNA, CDR3 protein. D genes are given only for firm matches. The size field is filled for only some rows; it gives once, few, many or a size class.

13,TRBJ2-7,-,many,TRBV14,TGTGCCAGCAGCCGCCAGGTCAGCCACGAGCAGTACTTC,CASSRQVSHEQYF
14,TRBJ2-3,TRBD1,many,TRBV9,TGTGCCAGCAGCGGACAGGGTTTCACAGATACGCAGTATTTT,CASSGQGFTDTQYF
12,TRBJ1-4,-,many,TRBV7-8,TGTGCCAGCAGCCCGCTAGGAGAAAAACTGTTTTTT,CASSPLGEKLFF
13,TRBJ2-7,-,-,TRBV5-6,TGTGCCAGCAGCAGCAGCCAGTTCTACGAGCAGTACTTC,CASSSSQFYEQYF
17,TRBJ2-2,-,-,TRBV5-1,TGCGCCAGCAGCTTGATTTGGGATGGCCAGCGGGCCGGGGAGCTGTTTTTT,CASSLIWDGQRAGELFF
16,TRBJ2-3,TRBD1,many,TRBV18,TGTGCCAGCTCACTACCGGGACAGGGGAGGACAGATACGCAGTATTTT,CASSLPGQGRTDTQYF
12,TRBJ1-2,-,many,TRBV5-1,TGCGCCAGCAGCCGGACCCTCGATGGCTACACCTTC,CASSRTLDGYTF
14,TRBJ2-3,-,once,TRBV29-1,TGCAGCGTTGCCCCCCCGACGTTCACAGATACGCAGTATTTT,CSVAPPTFTDTQYF
13,TRBJ1-5,-,few,TRBV28,TGTGCCAGCCACCCGACAGGCGTCCAGCCCCAGCATTTT,CASHPTGVQPQHF
13,TRBJ2-7,-,-,TRBV5-1,TGCGCCAGCAGCTTGGCAGGGGTCTACGAGCAGTACTTC,CASSLAGVYEQYF
13,TRBJ2-3,-,many,TRBV20-1,TGCAGTGCTCGGAGGGTGGCTTCAGATACGCAGTATTTT,CSARRVASDTQYF
13,TRBJ2-5,-,-,TRBV10-3,TGTGCCATCAGTGGACTAGGCGGGGAGACCCAGTACTTC,CAISGLGGETQYF
15,TRBJ2-1,-,many,TRBV27,TGTGCCAGCAGTTTACAAGCGGGCACCTACAATGAGCAGTTCTTC,CASSLQAGTYNEQFF
9,TRBJ2-4,-,-,TRBV29-1,TGCAGCGTTGGAGATACGCAGTACTTC,CSVGDTQYF
14,TRBJ1-1,-,many,TRBV28,TGTGCCAGCAGCTATGCCGGGGCAGCCCATCGAGCTTTCTTT,CASSYAGAAHRAFF
16,TRBJ2-3,TRBD2,many,TRBV9,TGTGCCAGCAGCGCGAGGGGCGGGGGGACCACAGATACGCAGTATTTT,CASSARGGGTTDTQYF
13,TRBJ2-3,-,many,TRBV5-1,TGCGCCAGCAGCACGCCCCCGACAGATACGCAGTATTTT,CASSTPPTDTQYF
14,TRBJ2-7,-,many,TRBV28,TGTGCCAGCAGTCCCACAGGGGTCGGGGGGGAGCAGTACTTC,CASSPTGVGGEQYF
14,TRBJ2-5,TRBD2,many,TRBV3-1,TGTGCCAGCAGCCCAAGCGGGGCAGAGGGGACCCAGTACTTC,CASSPSGAEGTQYF
14,TRBJ2-7,-,many,TRBV30,TGTGCCTGGAGTACCCGAGAGGGATCCTACGAGCAGTACTTC,CAWSTREGSYEQYF
13,TRBJ1-1,TRBD1,many,TRBV30,TGTGCCTGGAGTATCCAGGGGGCGCCTGAAGCTTTCTTT,CAWSIQGAPEAFF
15,TRBJ1-5,-,few,TRBV20-1,TGCAGTGCTAGAGATCAAGCATATAGCAATCAGCCCCAGCATTTT,CSARDQAYSNQPQHF
16,TRBJ2-7,-,many,TRBV23-1,TGCGCCAGCAGTCAATCTTACCGGACCCATACCTACGAGCAGTACTTC,CASSQSYRTHTYEQYF
13,TRBJ1-1,-,many,TRBV18,TGTGCCAGCACCCGTTCCGAGAACGCTGAAGCTTTCTTT,CASTRSENAEAFF
11,TRBJ1-1,-,many,TRBV29-1,TGCAGCGTCGTTGGGGGTTCTGAAGCTTTCTTT,CSVVGGSEAFF
17,TRBJ1-1,-,many,TRBV5-1,TGCGCCAGCAGCTTGGACGGACGGCGACCTTGGAACACTGAAGCTTTCTTT,CASSLDGRRPWNTEAFF
16,TRBJ1-2,TRBD1,many,TRBV7-2,TGTGCCAGCAGCCGTTCGGACAGGGCAGGAGGCTATGGCTACACCTTC,CASSRSDRAGGYGYTF
14,TRBJ1-2,-,many,TRBV6-2/TRBV6-3,TGTGCCAGCGGCCCGACAGGAAGGGGCTATGGCTACACCTTC,CASGPTGRGYGYTF
14,TRBJ1-1,-,many,TRBV11-1,TGTGCCAGCAGCGGAAGCCGAATGAACACTGAAGCTTTCTTT,CASSGSRMNTEAFF
15,TRBJ2-5,-,many,TRBV13,TGTGCCAGCAGCTTCGGCATGCGGGATCAAGAGACCCAGTACTTC,CASSFGMRDQETQYF
16,TRBJ2-3,TRBD1,many,TRBV7-6,TGTGCCAGCAGCCCCGAAGGACAGGGAAACACAGATACGCAGTATTTT,CASSPEGQGNTDTQYF
14,TRBJ1-4,TRBD1,many,TRBV5-1,TGCGCCAGCAGCCAGGACAGGCTCGGTGAAAAACTGTTTTTT,CASSQDRLGEKLFF
14,TRBJ2-7,-,many,TRBV7-6,TGTGCCAGCAGCCAGGGGGGGCAGGGGTACGAGCAGTACTTC,CASSQGGQGYEQYF
16,TRBJ2-1,-,many,TRBV12-3/TRBV12-4,TGTGCCAGCAGTTCTCCATACAGGTTCGGAACGGATGAGCAGTTCTTC,CASSSPYRFGTDEQFF
15,TRBJ2-3,TRBD2,few,TRBV23-1,TGCGCCAGCAGTCTTGGAGCGGGGGGGACAGATACGCAGTATTTT,CASSLGAGGTDTQYF
14,TRBJ2-1,TRBD1,many,TRBV25-1,TGTGCCAGCAGGGGGACAGGGGACTACAATGAGCAGTTCTTC,CASRGTGDYNEQFF
14,TRBJ2-7,-,many,TRBV20-1,TGCAGTGCTGGAGCGGAGGCGCCTCCCTACGAGCAGTACTTC,CSAGAEAPPYEQYF
12,TRBJ2-7,-,-,TRBV20-1,TGCAGTGCTAGGGCGGGGTTGTACGAGCAGTACTTC,CSARAGLYEQYF
17,TRBJ1-3,-,many,TRBV7-2,TGTGCCAGCAGCTCGATAAAACGCGGACCCTCTGGAAACACCATATATTTT,CASSSIKRGPSGNTIYF
13,TRBJ1-1,TRBD1,many,TRBV10-3,TGTGCCATCAGCGGGACAGCGAACACTGAAGCTTTCTTT,CAISGTANTEAFF
15,TRBJ2-6,-,many,TRBV7-6,TGTGCCAGCAGCCGTGGAGGGGCCGGGGCCAACGTCCTGACTTTC,CASSRGGAGANVLTF
15,TRBJ2-1,TRBD2,many,TRBV5-4,TGTGCCAGCAGCCGTGAGGGACTAGCATACAATGAGCAGTTCTTC,CASSREGLAYNEQFF
18,TRBJ2-2,TRBD2,-,TRBV5-1,TGCGCCAGCAGCCCTAACTCCCTAGCGGGAGGGAACACCGGGGAGCTGTTTTTT,CASSPNSLAGGNTGELFF
15,TRBJ2-5,-,many,TRBV5-6,TGTGCCAGCAGCTTGGTGGGGGAGCCACAAGAGACCCAGTACTTC,CASSLVGEPQETQYF
11,TRBJ2-7,-,few,TRBV10-3,TGTGCCATCAGCGAGTTAAACGAGCAGTACTTC,CAISELNEQYF
14,TRBJ2-1,-,many,TRBV7-8,TGTGCCAGCAGCGACAGACCGGATTTATATGAGCAGTTCTTC,CASSDRPDLYEQFF
13,TRBJ2-7,-,many,TRBV18,TGTGCCAGCTCACCACCAGTAGGGGACGAGCAGTACTTC,CASSPPVGDEQYF
12,TRBJ1-2,TRBD1,many,TRBV20-1,TGCAGTGCGAAGGGACAGGGAGGCGGCTACACCTTC,CSAKGQGGGYTF
15,TRBJ1-4,-,many,TRBV11-2,TGTGCCAGCAGCTTGTCGGACAGAACTAATGAAAAACTGTTTTTT,CASSLSDRTNEKLFF
16,TRBJ2-5,-,many,TRBV3-1,TGTGCCAGCAGCCAAGGGTGGGACCCACTGGGGGAGACCCAGTACTTC,CASSQGWDPLGETQYF
14,TRBJ1-6,TRBD1,many,TRBV19,TGTGCCAGTACCGCCGGGGACAGGGATTCACCCCTCCACTTT,CASTAGDRDSPLHF
14,TRBJ1-5,TRBD1,-,TRBV6-6,TGTGCCAGCTTGGGACAGGTTGGCAATCAGCCCCAGCATTTT,CASLGQVGNQPQHF
13,TRBJ2-7,-,-,TRBV7-2,TGTGCCAGCAGCTTAGTCCTAGGGTGGGAGCAGTACTTC,CASSLVLGWEQYF
15,TRBJ2-1,-,many,TRBV2,TGTGCCAGCAGTGAGTCAGGAGGGGGAAACAATGAGCAGTTCTTC,CASSESGGGNNEQFF
15,TRBJ2-2,-,few,TRBV2,TGTGCCAGCAGTGTGGGTAGCCCGAACACCGGGGAGCTGTTTTTT,CASSVGSPNTGELFF
18,TRBJ2-4,TRBD2,many,TRBV20-1,TGCAGTGCCGGGACTAGCGGGGGGAGTTCTCCTCCCAAAAACATTCAGTACTTC,CSAGTSGGSSPPKNIQYF
13,TRBJ1-1,-,many,TRBV18,TGTGCCAGCTCACCGTTAGGGGATACTGAAGCTTTCTTT,CASSPLGDTEAFF
15,TRBJ2-7,TRBD2,-,TRBV13,TGTGCCAGCAGCGTCTACGGGAGGGCCAGTCAGGAGCAGTACTTC,CASSVYGRASQEQYF
13,TRBJ2-2,-,many,TRBV6-5,TGTGCCAGCAGTGAAGTGGGTACCGGGGAGCTGTTTTTT,CASSEVGTGELFF
15,TRBJ2-7,-,many,TRBV21-1,TGTGCCAGCAGCCCAGATCGACAGGGAAACTACGAGCAGTACTTC,CASSPDRQGNYEQYF